A selection of T cell receptor beta chains follows, all from one sample in a study of T cell responses to AZD1222 COVID-19 vaccine. Method: immunoSEQ multiplex PCR; TCRdb's copy keeps in-frame clones and lacks some. The repertoire holds approximately 170,000 clones, with around 93% as singletons. Sequencing used peripheral blood, obtained on day 0 of AZD1222 vaccination. The receptor set was obtained from an adult in good health. CDR3s include the opening cysteine and the closing phenylalanine or tryptophan. D genes are given only for firm matches. Some rows have no size entry. The others give once, few or many, or a class for an expanded clone.

d_call clone_size j_call cdr3_length v_call cdr3_aa cdr3_nt
- - TRBJ2-7 12 TRBV5-1 CASSLGVYEQYF TGCGCCAGCAGCTTAGGAGTCTACGAGCAGTACTTC
- - TRBJ2-7 13 TRBV18 CASSPSYTGEQYF TGTGCCAGCTCACCCTCCTACACGGGAGAGCAGTACTTC
TRBD2 - TRBJ2-2 15 TRBV9 CASSVVAGGPGELFF TGTGCCAGCAGCGTAGTAGCGGGAGGCCCCGGGGAGCTGTTTTTT
- once TRBJ2-7 15 TRBV7-3 CASSNLGGSSYEQYF TGTGCCAGCAGCAACCTAGGGGGTAGCTCCTACGAGCAGTACTTC
- - TRBJ2-1 16 TRBV13 CASSPGPGVAYNEQFF TGTGCCAGCAGCCCTGGACCAGGGGTGGCTTACAATGAGCAGTTCTTC
TRBD1 - TRBJ2-2 16 TRBV6-5 CASSYRDRDSTGELFF TGTGCCAGCAGTTATAGGGACAGGGACTCCACCGGGGAGCTGTTTTTT
- - TRBJ1-2 15 TRBV13 CASSFRGGANYGYTF TGTGCCAGCAGCTTCCGCGGGGGGGCTAACTATGGCTACACCTTC
- few TRBJ2-6 13 TRBV5-4 CASRGPGANVLTF TGTGCCAGCCGGGGGCCCGGGGCCAACGTCCTGACTTTC
TRBD2 - TRBJ2-1 12 TRBV28 CASSFIAGGQFF TGTGCCAGCAGTTTTATAGCGGGTGGGCAGTTCTTC
- - TRBJ1-3 16 TRBV5-1 CASSFDRAISGNTIYF TGCGCCAGCAGCTTCGACCGGGCCATCTCTGGAAACACCATATATTTT
TRBD1 - TRBJ2-7 14 TRBV19 CASSIRDRVYEQYF TGTGCCAGTAGTATCAGGGACAGAGTCTACGAGCAGTACTTC
- - TRBJ2-3 16 TRBV3-1/TRBV3-2 CASSPTGHEGTDTQYF TGTGCCAGCAGCCCGACAGGCCACGAGGGCACAGATACGCAGTATTTT
TRBD1 - TRBJ1-1 13 TRBV10-3 CAISDRTGPEAFF TGTGCCATCAGTGACCGGACAGGGCCAGAAGCTTTCTTT
- - TRBJ1-1 14 TRBV27 CASSPESWTDEAFF TGTGCCAGCAGTCCCGAATCGTGGACAGACGAAGCTTTCTTT
- - TRBJ1-1 11 TRBV3-1/TRBV3-2 CASSRRQEAFF TGTGCCAGCAGCCGCCGGCAGGAAGCTTTCTTT
- - TRBJ1-2 13 TRBV5-1 CASSLDRAYGYTF TGCGCCAGCAGCTTGGACAGGGCCTATGGCTACACCTTC
TRBD1 - TRBJ2-1 16 TRBV11-2 CASSFAFRDRGNEQFF TGTGCCAGCAGCTTTGCTTTCCGGGACAGGGGCAATGAGCAGTTCTTC
TRBD2 few TRBJ2-3 15 TRBV5-1 CASSLVLAGTDTQYF TGCGCCAGCAGCTTGGTGCTAGCGGGCACAGATACGCAGTATTTT
- once TRBJ2-7 14 TRBV7-8 CASSIRETNYEQYF TGTGCCAGCAGCATCCGGGAGACAAACTACGAGCAGTACTTC
TRBD2 - TRBJ2-7 21 TRBV9 CASSVVGEPTSGRRTPYEQYF TGTGCCAGCAGCGTAGTAGGTGAGCCTACTAGCGGGAGGCGTACCCCCTACGAGCAGTACTTC
- - TRBJ2-7 15 TRBV19 CASTASTGTHYEQYF TGTGCCAGTACGGCTTCGACAGGAACCCATTACGAGCAGTACTTC
TRBD2 - TRBJ2-1 14 TRBV7-6 CASSLAGGSGEQFF TGTGCCAGCAGCTTGGCGGGAGGGTCCGGTGAGCAGTTCTTC
TRBD1 - TRBJ1-3 15 TRBV6-5 CASSLQGESGNTIYF TGTGCCAGCAGTCTCCAGGGGGAATCTGGAAACACCATATATTTT
TRBD2 - TRBJ2-5 17 TRBV19 CASSLRGSGSRRETQYF TGTGCCAGTAGTCTCCGAGGGAGCGGGAGTCGGCGGGAGACCCAGTACTTC
TRBD2 - TRBJ2-2 16 TRBV5-1 CASSPGLAGNTGELFF TGCGCCAGCAGCCCGGGACTAGCGGGAAACACCGGGGAGCTGTTTTTT
TRBD2 - TRBJ2-2 19 TRBV5-8 CASSLPPGTSGSIAGELFF TGTGCCAGCAGCCTTCCCCCCGGGACTAGCGGGAGTATAGCCGGGGAGCTGTTTTTT
TRBD1 - TRBJ1-5 16 TRBV6-5 CASSYSGTGIEQPQHF TGTGCCAGCAGTTACTCCGGGACAGGGATAGAACAGCCCCAGCATTTT
- - TRBJ2-5 12 TRBV11-3 CASSQQGETQYF TGTGCCAGCAGCCAGCAGGGAGAGACCCAGTACTTC
- - TRBJ2-6 17 TRBV14 CASSQWGPSSGANVLTF TGTGCCAGCAGCCAGTGGGGGCCTAGTTCTGGGGCCAACGTCCTGACTTTC
TRBD1 - TRBJ1-1 15 TRBV5-1 CASSFGDRGGTEAFF TGCGCCAGCAGCTTTGGGGACAGGGGTGGCACTGAAGCTTTCTTT
- - TRBJ2-7 11 TRBV29-1 CSVGPPYEQYF TGCAGCGTTGGGCCTCCCTACGAGCAGTACTTC
TRBD2 - TRBJ2-1 15 TRBV27 CASSKRTSDGGEQFF TGTGCCAGCAGTAAAAGGACTAGCGACGGGGGTGAGCAGTTCTTC
- once TRBJ2-3 13 TRBV5-6 CASNGRAADTQYF TGTGCCAGCAACGGAAGGGCGGCAGATACGCAGTATTTT
- - TRBJ1-5 11 TRBV12-5 CASGTYQPQHF TGTGCTAGTGGTACGTATCAGCCCCAGCATTTT
- - TRBJ1-3 15 TRBV3-1/TRBV3-2 CASSQEGGTGNTIYF TGTGCCAGCAGCCAAGAGGGGGGCACTGGAAACACCATATATTTT
TRBD1 - TRBJ1-3 15 TRBV7-2 CASSRTGGLGNTIYF TGTGCCAGCAGCCGGACAGGGGGCTTAGGAAACACCATATATTTT
TRBD2 - TRBJ2-3 15 TRBV18 CASSPPGWEGDTQYF TGTGCCAGCTCACCACCAGGATGGGAGGGAGATACGCAGTATTTT
- - TRBJ1-6 13 TRBV4-3 CASSRGDNSPLHF TGCGCCAGCAGCCGGGGTGATAATTCACCCCTCCACTTT
- - TRBJ1-1 13 TRBV5-1 CASSPLRGTEAFF TGCGCCAGCAGCCCGCTCCGGGGCACTGAAGCTTTCTTT
TRBD1 once TRBJ2-3 16 TRBV7-9 CASSYRDSFSTDTQYF TGTGCCAGCAGCTACCGGGACAGCTTTTCCACAGATACGCAGTATTTT
- - TRBJ2-7 11 TRBV10-3 CAISGAYEQYF TGTGCCATCAGTGGCGCCTACGAGCAGTACTTC
TRBD2 - TRBJ2-1 15 TRBV27 CASSSGTSGKGGQFF TGTGCCAGCAGTTCCGGGACTAGCGGGAAGGGGGGGCAGTTCTTC
TRBD1 - TRBJ2-7 12 TRBV10-3 CAIRDSSNEQYF TGTGCCATCCGGGACAGTTCCAACGAGCAGTACTTC
- - TRBJ2-7 15 TRBV5-6 CASSLTGTLTYEQYF TGTGCCAGCAGCTTAACCGGGACACTCACCTACGAGCAGTACTTC
- - TRBJ1-5 14 TRBV6-5 CASSLGASNQPQHF TGTGCCAGCAGTCTGGGGGCCAGCAATCAGCCCCAGCATTTT
- - TRBJ2-7 13 TRBV10-1 CASTHQIDYEQYF TGCGCCAGCACCCACCAGATTGACTACGAGCAGTACTTC
TRBD1 - TRBJ1-2 14 TRBV28 CASSSPDRGRGYTF TGTGCCAGCAGTTCTCCGGACAGGGGGAGAGGCTACACCTTC